Sequencing of this T cell receptor (beta chain) was carried out in a study of early T cells in non-severe SARS-CoV-2 infection. Background on the study: Whole-blood bulk RNA, unsorted, was sequenced, and chains were unpaired.

Each cDNA molecule carried a unique molecular identifier. TCRdb passed the 5' RACE reads through MiXCR, listing each CDR3 protein once. Of around 110,000 distinct CDR3 sequences listed, approximately 10% are singletons. The sample holds many counts of this clonotype. The CDR3 extends over 14 amino acids. Germline V gene sequence: CDR1 SGHVS, CDR2 FNYEAQ. The V end was cut by 8 bases, the J end by 2 bases, with 14 bases between. The chain recombines TRBV7-6 with TRBJ2-3; no clear D gene. Sequenced sample: whole blood. This receptor was taken from an adult who was a healthcare worker with PCR-confirmed SARS-CoV-2 infection or an uninfected control (not recorded which). The CDR3 loop reads CASGNERSTDTQYF. The CDR3 DNA reads as TGTGCCAGCGGAAATGAGCGATCCACAGATACGCAGTATTTT.